This T cell receptor (beta chain) was profiled in a study of T cell repertoires in cytomegalovirus infection. On this clonotype: As yet, its antigen is unknown.

Points from the study as a whole: Summed frequency of shared TCR beta families picked out CMV carriers who also had the relevant HLA.

Germline lookup yields CDR1 MRHNA and CDR2 SNTAGT. V dropped 2 bases and J dropped 8 bases, with 6 bases sitting between them. CDR3 length: 12 residues. MiXCR, run by TCRdb on the reads, gives a single entry per CDR3 protein. Among about 770,000 distinct CDR3 sequences listed, around 29% were seen once. The rearrangement joins TRBV6-4 to TRBJ2-2; D call uncertain. This clonotype was obtained from a human donor in good health (CMV status not recorded). Some clones in this sample may be carry-over from other donors' samples. The sample was cultured CD8+ T cells from PBMCs, taken from culture after CMV antigen stimulation. The DNA of the CDR3 is TGTGCCAGCAGTGACGGCGGTGGGGAGCTGTTTTTT. Translating it yields CASSDGGGELFF.